One and the same sample provided the 10 T cell receptor beta chains below, sequenced in a study of T-cell memory formation after mild COVID-19. TCRdb recomputed calls from the 5' RACE reads with MiXCR, one row per CDR3 protein. The data show some 410,000 distinct CDR3 sequences, about 22% seen once. The sequencing sample was made of PBMCs or a T cell subset sorted from them (not recorded which). These receptors all stem from an adult woman who had mild COVID-19 (a few samples of this study predate the infection). Cell type and time point are not known.

The rearrangement links TRBV28 to TRBJ2-7, with D possibly matching TRBD1 (5 bases). Germline lookup yields CDR1 MDHEN and CDR2 SYDVKM. Trimming took 10 bases from V and 6 from J, leaving 22 bases between them. There are 14 residues in the CDR3. CDR3 residues: CATRRDPGKGEQYF. CDR3 nucleotides: TGTGCCACCAGACGAGACCCAGGGAAGGGCGAGCAGTACTTC.

Only a few counts were recorded for this clonotype. V gene TRBV24-1 combines with J gene TRBJ1-2; 8 bases map to TRBD1. CDR1 and CDR2 (germline): KGHDR, SFDVKD. The CDR3 consists of 15 residues. The ends lost 4 bases at V and 8 bases at J; junction bases unmatched: 11. CDR3: CATSDPTGQGVGYTF. CDR3 DNA: TGTGCCACCAGTGACCCAACAGGACAGGGTGTCGGCTACACCTTC.

V is TRBV5-1 and J is TRBJ2-3, with D unclear. Germline V CDR1 and CDR2: SGHRS, YFSETQ. The CDR3 length is 15 residues. With 1 base removed from V and 2 bases from J, the gap between germline ends came to 11 bases. The DNA of the CDR3 is TGCGCCAGCAGCTTGATGTCAGGCTCCACAGATACGCAGTATTTT. It encodes CASSLMSGSTDTQYF.

This clonotype showed up just a few times. This chain joins TRBV24-1 and TRBJ2-2; TRBD1 matches 10 bases. Germline V gene sequence: CDR1 KGHDR, CDR2 SFDVKD. The CDR3 is 16 amino acids. With 7 bases clipped from V and 4 bases from J, the junction kept 8 bases outside the gene matches. The CDR3 DNA sequence: TGTGCCACCAGCCGAGGGACAGGGGACGGCACCGGGGAGCTGTTTTTT. Translated: CATSRGTGDGTGELFF.

The rearrangement uses TRBV7-7 and TRBJ2-5, with a possible D match to TRBD2 (6 bases). V was cut by 5 bases and J by 1 base, with 14 bases left in between. The length of the CDR3 is 15 residues. From germline, CDR1 is SSHAT and CDR2 FNYEAQ (reference sequence). CDR3 region: CASSPSRLGQETQYF. The CDR3 DNA sequence: TGTGCCAGCAGCCCCTCAAGACTAGGCCAAGAGACCCAGTACTTC.

The chain employs TRBV5-1 and TRBJ2-7; tentative D call: TRBD1 (6 bases). Germline loops: CDR1 SGHRS, CDR2 YFSETQ. CDR3 length: 14 amino acids. Trimming left V 1 base short and J 7 bases short, with 15 bases between. CDR3 DNA: TGCGCCAGCAGCTTGCGTTTAAAGGGGGATGAGCAGTACTTC. Residues: CASSLRLKGDEQYF.

This clonotype has just a few counts. The J gene is TRBJ2-1, the V gene TRBV12-3 or TRBV12-4; the match to TRBD2 covers 7 bases. The CDR3 has 15 residues. V lost 3 bases and J lost 10; bases outside the gene matches: 12. Here the CDR3 DNA reads TGTGCCAGCAGTTTTATGTGGGAGGGCCCAAGGGAGCAGTTCTTC. It codes for CASSFMWEGPREQFF.

A few counts support this clonotype. The J gene is TRBJ1-5, the V gene TRBV24-1; D unresolved. Germline V lookup: CDR1 KGHDR, CDR2 SFDVKD. Trimming took off 0 bases at V and 6 bases at J, with 5 bases between the two ends. The CDR3 covers 13 residues. The CDR3 DNA sequence: TGTGCCACCAGTGATTTGCAAGGTCAGCCCCAGCATTTT. Encoded protein: CATSDLQGQPQHF.

CDR3 sequence: CASSLTVQYNEQFF. The DNA for the CDR3 is TGTGCCAGCAGCTTAACAGTGCAATACAATGAGCAGTTCTTC. The V call is TRBV11-2, the J call TRBJ2-1; D is ambiguous. Per germline, CDR1 SGHAT and CDR2 FQNNGV. This CDR3 has 14 residues. V gave up 2 bases and J gave up 4 bases, with 9 bases separating them.

The chain links TRBV9 to TRBJ2-7; TRBD2 is a possible D gene (6 bases). CDR3 length: 15 amino acids. Germline V lookup: CDR1 SGDLS, CDR2 YYNGEE. Between the trimmed V and J ends, which lost 0 bases and 4 bases, there was a span of 14 bases. The CDR3 DNA reads TGTGCCAGCAGCGTAGACGGGGGAACTTCTTACGAGCAGTACTTC. Protein: CASSVDGGTSYEQYF.